What follows are 23 T cell receptor beta chains derived from one specimen sequenced in a study of blood T cell repertoires in COVID-19. Some clones are missing from TCRdb's copy, which holds only in-frame ones; the method was immunoSEQ multiplex PCR. The sample has approximately 31,000 clones, around 90% seen once. The sequencing input was peripheral blood. Source of these receptors: a man between 60 and 70 years old with active COVID-19.

This chain uses TRBV7-8 with TRBJ1-4, with no clear D. Deletions cut 1 base from V and 0 bases from J, with 3 bases between. Germline V gene lookup returns CDR1 SGHVS and CDR2 FQNEAQ. The CDR3 sequence is 14 residues long. CDR3 sequence reads: CASSLGPTNEKLFF. The CDR3 DNA reads TGTGCCAGCAGCTTAGGGCCAACTAATGAAAAACTGTTTTTT.

V gene TRBV5-6 combines with J gene TRBJ2-5, with D tentatively TRBD2 (5 bases). This CDR3 is built from 14 residues. V lost 5 bases, J lost 2 bases, and 13 bases lay in between. CDR1 is SGHDT and CDR2 is YYEEEE in the germline V gene. CDR3 residues: CASSGGGRQETQYF. Here the CDR3 DNA reads TGTGCCAGCAGTGGCGGCGGGCGTCAAGAGACCCAGTACTTC.

This clone has a single count. The chain is built from TRBV5-6 and TRBJ2-1; tentative D call: TRBD2 (5 bases). Germline V gene data show CDR1 as SGHDT and CDR2 as YYEEEE. CDR3 length equals 13 residues. V was clipped by 1 base and J by 8 bases, with 10 bases between them. The CDR3 loop is CASSLIAGDEQFF. The DNA for the CDR3 is TGTGCCAGCAGCTTGATTGCCGGGGATGAGCAGTTCTTC.

V usage is TRBV9 and J usage is TRBJ2-1; 11 bases line up with TRBD2. CDR1 and CDR2 from the germline V gene are SGDLS and YYNGEE. V shed 2 bases, J shed 0 bases, and the junction held 7 bases outside the gene matches. The length of the CDR3 is 18 residues. CDR3 bases: TGTGCCAGCAGCGTGACTAGCGGGGAATTCAGCTCCTACAATGAGCAGTTCTTC. This encodes CASSVTSGEFSSYNEQFF.

V is TRBV11-2 and J is TRBJ2-2; D perhaps matches TRBD2 (6 bases). Germline assignment: CDR1 SGHAT and CDR2 FQNNGV. The V gene lost 0 bases and the J gene lost 6 bases, with 11 bases spanning the gap. The CDR3 spans 15 residues. CDR3 residues: CASSLDPRLAGELFF. The CDR3 DNA reads TGTGCCAGCAGCTTAGATCCCCGACTAGCCGGGGAGCTGTTTTTT.

The genes are TRBV19 and TRBJ1-5, with TRBD1 as a possible D gene (5 bases). The CDR3 is 15 amino acids. Trimming stripped 1 base from V and 4 bases from J, with 11 bases between. In germline, CDR1 is LNHDA, CDR2 SQIVND (reference sequence). CDR3 in DNA: TGTGCCAGTAGTATAGCCAGGGATTGGAATCAGCCCCAGCATTTT. Translation: CASSIARDWNQPQHF. Looking up the rest from reference TRBV19 and TRBJ1-5 gives the full variable domain: DGGITQSPKYLFRKEGQNVTLSCEQNLNHDAMYWYRQDPGQGLRLIYYSQIVNDFQKGDIAEGYSVSREKKESFPLTVTSAQKNPTAFYLCASSIARDWNQPQHFGDGTRLSIL.

The V gene is TRBV2, the J gene TRBJ1-5, with no clear D. The V gene lost 6 bases and the J gene lost 0 bases, with 12 bases spanning the gap. The length of the CDR3 is 15 residues. Germline V gene lookup returns CDR1 SNHLY and CDR2 FYNNEI. CDR3 sequence reads: CASRERLYSNQPQHF. The CDR3 DNA follows: TGTGCCAGCAGGGAGCGGCTGTATAGCAATCAGCCCCAGCATTTT. The entire variable domain, with the rest obtained from reference TRBV2 and TRBJ1-5, is as follows: EPEVTQTPSHQVTQMGQEVILRCVPISNHLYFYWYRQILGQKVEFLVSFYNNEISEKSEIFDDQFSVERPDGSNFTLKIRSTKLEDSAMYFCASRERLYSNQPQHFGDGTRLSIL.

V and J are TRBV4-3 and TRBJ1-5; D unresolved. Germline lookup yields CDR1 LGHNA and CDR2 YSLEER. V lost 4 bases and J 11 bases, leaving 18 bases between the germline ends. The CDR3 runs to 14 residues. CDR3 nucleotides: TGCGCCAGCAGCCCCGGCGGCTTAGGTGACGCCCAGCATTTT. This gives the protein CASSPGGLGDAQHF.

This chain uses TRBV19 with TRBJ2-1; TRBD2 matches at 8 bases. This CDR3 has 13 residues. V lost 3 bases and J lost 13; bases outside the gene matches: 8. Germline CDR1 and CDR2: LNHDA and SQIVND (reference sequence). CDR3 sequence: CASSIWGLEDQFF. The CDR3 region has the DNA TGTGCCAGTAGTATTTGGGGACTAGAGGATCAGTTCTTC.

The J gene is TRBJ2-1, the V gene TRBV5-5; 8 bases align to TRBD2. V dropped 0 bases and J dropped 5; count of bases not matched to a gene: 4. The CDR3 consists of 15 residues. CDR1 is SGHKS and CDR2 is YYEKEE in the germline V gene (reference sequence). The CDR3, as DNA: TGTGCCAGCAGCTTGGGTAGCGGGGTAAACAATGAGCAGTTCTTC. It encodes CASSLGSGVNNEQFF.

The chain links TRBV15 to TRBJ2-3; 7 bases are a match to TRBD2. The germline CDR1 and CDR2 sequences are LNHNV and YYDKDF (reference sequence). CDR3 length: 18 residues. With 2 bases clipped from V and 0 bases from J, the junction kept 11 bases outside the gene matches. As DNA, the CDR3 is TGTGCCACCAGCAGAACAAACACCGGGACTATCAGCACAGATACGCAGTATTTT. This sequence encodes CATSRTNTGTISTDTQYF.

This CDR3 reads CASSQISGQSNYGYTF. CDR3 bases: TGCGCCAGCAGCCAAATATCGGGACAGTCTAACTATGGCTACACCTTC. The chain couples TRBV5-1 to TRBJ1-2; 7 bases align to TRBD1. Germline lookup yields CDR1 SGHRS and CDR2 YFSETQ. The V gene end was trimmed by 4 bases and the J gene end by 0 bases; junction bases not matched to a gene: 9. The CDR3 extends over 16 amino acids.

This chain uses TRBV5-4 with TRBJ1-4; D perhaps matches TRBD1 (5 bases). This CDR3 has 16 amino acids. Germline loops: CDR1 SGHNT, CDR2 YYREEE (reference sequence). Trimming took off 0 bases at V and 0 bases at J, with 9 bases between the two ends. The CDR3 here is CASSLGTKTTNEKLFF. DNA of the CDR3: TGTGCCAGCAGCTTGGGGACAAAAACAACTAATGAAAAACTGTTTTTT.

V usage is TRBV4-3 and J usage is TRBJ2-1; possibly TRBD2 for D (6 bases). Trimming stripped 2 bases from V and 7 bases from J, with 15 bases between. This CDR3 contains 15 residues. The germline gives CDR1 LGHNA, CDR2 YSLEER. CDR3 DNA sequence: TGCGCCAGCAGCCAAACAGAGCTAGCGTTTAATGAGCAGTTCTTC. Its translation: CASSQTELAFNEQFF.

This chain links TRBV7-6 with TRBJ2-2; 9 bases fit TRBD1. The CDR3 totals 18 residues. Per germline, CDR1 SGHVS and CDR2 FNYEAQ. V gave up 1 base and J gave up 0 bases; unmatched junction bases: 6. CDR3 residues: CASSLEGQGRSNTGELFF. CDR3 bases: TGTGCCAGCAGCTTAGAGGGACAGGGAAGATCGAACACCGGGGAGCTGTTTTTT.

This chain joins TRBV5-6 and TRBJ2-7; possibly TRBD1 for D (5 bases). The CDR3 runs 13 residues. Trimming pared 4 bases from V and 3 bases from J, leaving 11 bases between. Germline V gene sequence: CDR1 SGHDT, CDR2 YYEEEE. CDR3 bases: TGTGCCAGCAGCAGACAGAGTCTCTACGAGCAGTACTTC. Translated: CASSRQSLYEQYF.

The chain has TRBV19 and TRBJ1-4; no firm D call. CDR3 length: 16 residues. Germline V gene sequence: CDR1 LNHDA, CDR2 SQIVND (reference sequence). Trimming removed 3 bases from V and 0 bases from J, with 11 bases in between. In nucleotides, the CDR3 is TGTGCCAGTAGTATGGGCGCCACCCCAACTAATGAAAAACTGTTTTTT. Translating gives CASSMGATPTNEKLFF.

The rearrangement joins TRBV10-3 to TRBJ2-7; possibly TRBD2 for D (5 bases). The CDR3 loop spans 12 amino acids. Trimming shortened V by 2 bases and J by 4 bases, and 6 bases separated the two germline ends. CDR1 is ENHRY and CDR2 is SYGVKD in the germline V gene. The CDR3 sequence is CAISEREYEQYF. In DNA, the CDR3 is TGTGCCATCAGTGAGCGGGAATACGAGCAGTACTTC.

This chain joins TRBV5-4 and TRBJ1-2, with TRBD1 matching over 11 bases. Germline CDR1 SGHNT, CDR2 YYREEE (reference sequence). J gave up 8 bases and V 6 bases, and 6 bases lay outside the gene matches. The CDR3 extends over 13 amino acids. CDR3 DNA sequence: TGTGCCAGCAACCGGGACAGGGGGTGGGGCTACACCTTC. It yields the protein CASNRDRGWGYTF. The entire variable domain, with the rest obtained from reference TRBV5-4 and TRBJ1-2, is as follows: ETGVTQSPTHLIKTRGQQVTLRCSSQSGHNTVSWYQQALGQGPQFIFQYYREEENGRGNFPPRFSGLQFPNYSSELNVNALELDDSALYLCASNRDRGWGYTFGSGTRLTVV.

The CDR3 DNA sequence: TGCGCCAGCAGCTGGGGACTAGCGGGATCTGGGAATGAGCAGTTCTTC. Translated, it gives CASSWGLAGSGNEQFF. The V and J genes are TRBV5-1 and TRBJ2-1; 13 bases are a match to TRBD2. The germline CDR1 and CDR2 sequences are SGHRS and YFSETQ. The CDR3 has 16 amino acids. J lost 7 bases, V lost 3 bases, and 7 bases had no gene match.

The chain couples TRBV7-9 to TRBJ1-6; D is unclear. Germline lookup yields CDR1 SEHNR and CDR2 FQNEAQ (reference sequence). The CDR3 sequence is 15 residues long. V was shortened by 1 base and J by 0 bases, with 4 bases between the two germline ends. CDR3 sequence reads: CASSLDSSYNSPLHF. The CDR3 region has the DNA TGTGCCAGCAGCTTAGACAGCTCCTATAATTCACCCCTCCACTTT. Drawing the rest from reference TRBV7-9 and TRBJ1-6, the complete variable domain is DTGVSQNPRHKITKRGQNVTFRCDPISEHNRLYWYRQTLGQGPEFLTYFQNEAQLEKSRLLSDRFSAERPKGSFSTLEIQRTEQGDSAMYLCASSLDSSYNSPLHFGNGTRLTVT.

The V and J genes are TRBV14 and TRBJ2-7, with D tentatively TRBD1 (5 bases). V lost 1 base and J lost 2, with 15 bases in between. Germline V gene sequence: CDR1 SGHDN, CDR2 FVKESK. This CDR3 contains 16 residues. This CDR3 is CASSQGWTPFPYEQYF. As DNA, the CDR3 is TGTGCCAGCAGCCAAGGTTGGACACCCTTCCCCTACGAGCAGTACTTC.

This chain joins TRBV5-1 and TRBJ1-1, with D maybe TRBD1 (6 bases). CDR1 and CDR2 (germline): SGHRS, YFSETQ. The CDR3 loop spans 13 amino acids. Trimming shortened V by 4 bases and J by 7 bases, and 14 bases separated the two germline ends. The CDR3 bases are TGCGCCAGCAGCCAATCTAGGGGGTTTGAAGCTTTCTTT. Its translation is CASSQSRGFEAFF.